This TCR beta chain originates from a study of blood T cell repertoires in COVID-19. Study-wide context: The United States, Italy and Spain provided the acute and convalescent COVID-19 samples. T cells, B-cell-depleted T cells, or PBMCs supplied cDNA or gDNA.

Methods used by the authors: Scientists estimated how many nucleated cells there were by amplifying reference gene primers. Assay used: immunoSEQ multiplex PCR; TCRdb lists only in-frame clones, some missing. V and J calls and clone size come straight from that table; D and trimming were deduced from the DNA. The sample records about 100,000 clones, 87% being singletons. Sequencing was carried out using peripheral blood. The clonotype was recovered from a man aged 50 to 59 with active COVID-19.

CDR3 bases: TGTGCCAGTAGTATAGTTAACAGGGAAACGGGTGAAGCTTTCTTT. It yields the protein CASSIVNRETGEAFF. The chain is built from TRBV19 and TRBJ1-1, with a weak D call TRBD1 (6 bases). Germline CDR1 and CDR2: LNHDA and SQIVND (reference sequence). Trimming took 1 base from V and 7 from J, leaving 16 bases between them. The CDR3 is made up of 15 amino acids.